The 9 T cell receptor beta chains reported below all come from one sample, sequenced in a study of neurological immune-mediated disorders. Time point in this sample: longitudinal time-point 2. TCRdb ran MiXCR on the 5' RACE reads and lists one entry per CDR3 protein. The table lists 65,000 to 85,000 distinct CDR3 sequences, approximately 5.8% of them singletons. The sample taken for sequencing was PBMCs. The receptors stem from a woman aged 60-70 years with multiple sclerosis.

This clonotype was counted ten times or more. This sequence joins TRBV6-1 and TRBJ1-1, with D perhaps TRBD1 (5 bases). The length of the CDR3 is 14 residues. Germline CDR1 is MNHNS and CDR2 is SASEGT. Trimming removed 3 bases at V and 0 bases at J, with 8 bases between. This CDR3 is CASSDRAMNTEAFF. The CDR3, as DNA: TGTGCCAGCAGTGACAGGGCCATGAACACTGAAGCTTTCTTT.

This clonotype was seen many times. The V call is TRBV7-6, the J call TRBJ2-5; D remains unclear. Germline loops: CDR1 SGHVS, CDR2 FNYEAQ. The V and J ends lost 1 base and 1 base respectively, with 7 bases between them. The CDR3 loop spans 14 amino acids. The CDR3 DNA follows: TGTGCCAGCAGCTTAGGTTTAAGCCAAGAGACCCAGTACTTC. Protein product: CASSLGLSQETQYF.

This clonotype was recorded many times. This chain links TRBV20-1 with TRBJ2-2; TRBD2 aligns across 8 bases. V lost 5 bases, J lost 0 bases, and 5 bases stayed unmatched. The CDR3 extends over 15 amino acids. CDR1 DFQATT and CDR2 SNEGSKA come from the germline V gene (reference sequence). CDR3 nucleotides: TGCAGTGCTTTTTCTAGCGGGCCGAACACCGGGGAGCTGTTTTTT. It codes for CSAFSSGPNTGELFF.

This clonotype came up many times. The chain employs TRBV2 and TRBJ2-7; perhaps TRBD1 as D (6 bases). The CDR3 is 13 residues long. Germline-derived CDR1 and CDR2 are SNHLY and FYNNEI. V was cut by 7 bases and J by 2 bases, with 12 bases left in between. CDR3 nucleotides: TGTGCCAGCATTAGGGGGTCCCCCTACGAGCAGTACTTC. This codes for CASIRGSPYEQYF.

This clonotype was recorded many times. The chain recombines TRBV20-1 with TRBJ1-6; D not resolved. The CDR3 has 13 residues. The germline CDR1 and CDR2 sequences are DFQATT and SNEGSKA (reference sequence). Trimming removed 0 bases from V and 7 bases from J, with 7 bases in between. Here the CDR3 DNA reads TGCAGTGCTAGAGATCGAGGGAATTCACCCCTCCACTTT. As protein: CSARDRGNSPLHF.

This clonotype was seen repeatedly, ten times or more. The chain recombines TRBV6-5 with TRBJ2-7; tentatively, D is TRBD1 or TRBD2 (6 bases each). The CDR3 consists of 14 residues. Trimming removed 3 bases at V and 7 bases at J, with 16 bases between. Germline assignment: CDR1 MNHEY and CDR2 SVGAGI. The CDR3 nucleotides read TGTGCCAGCAGTTATTGGTCGGGGGCAGGGGAGCAGTACTTC. Encoded protein: CASSYWSGAGEQYF.

This clonotype was observed at least ten times. The chain has TRBV6-2 or TRBV6-3 and TRBJ2-3; no clear D gene. V lost 4 bases and J 4 bases, leaving 3 bases between the germline ends. The CDR3 is 11 residues long. Germline V gene lookup returns CDR1 MNHEY and CDR2 SVGEGT. The CDR3 DNA reads TGTGCCAGCAGTTTTTCAGATACGCAGTATTTT. Amino acids: CASSFSDTQYF.

This clonotype was seen many times. The J gene is TRBJ1-2, the V gene TRBV29-1; 8 nucleotides match TRBD1. The CDR3 extends over 11 amino acids. V gave up 5 bases and J gave up 7 bases; unmatched junction bases: 3. Germline lookup yields CDR1 SQVTM and CDR2 ANQGSEA. The CDR3 region has the DNA TGCAGCGTTCAGGGGGCTCGTGGCTACACCTTC. Amino acid sequence: CSVQGARGYTF.

A note on this clonotype: Possible read error: a much larger clone is one base away. The CDR3 DNA is TGCGCCAGCAGTGGTCCGGATCCGAGCTCCTACAATGAGAAGTTCTTC. This translates into CASSGPDPSSYNEKFF. This chain joins TRBV5-1 and TRBJ2-1; no clear D gene. Germline loops: CDR1 SGHRS, CDR2 YFSETQ. The CDR3 has 16 residues.